This T cell receptor beta chain was captured in a study of cytomegalovirus exposure and HLA in healthy donors. TCRdb's table, derived via immunoSEQ multiplex PCR, lists solely in-frame clones and lacks some. Seen here are around 120,000 clones, approximately 86% observed once, and the top ten hold about 4.2%. On this clone: Its antigen is undetermined.

Trimming pared 6 bases from V and 2 bases from J, leaving 8 bases between. Germline V gene lookup returns CDR1 MNHEY and CDR2 SVGAGI. CDR3 length: 14 residues. General study results and limits: Among TCR beta chains, those listed as cytomegalovirus-associated numbered more than 150. Diagnosis of cytomegalovirus status made by the classifier reportedly showed high specificity and sensitivity.

The donors were part of the approximately 130-subject validation cohort, which stood apart from the roughly 670-subject first cohort. This TCR derives from a man younger than 30 in good health and CMV-seropositive. The chain combines TRBV6-5 with TRBJ2-6; the D gene is possibly TRBD1 (5 bases). Material for sequencing was PBMCs. The CDR3 DNA reads TGTGCCAGCAGACAGGTAGCTGGGGCCAACGTCCTGACTTTC. Encoded protein: CASRQVAGANVLTF.